This T cell receptor (beta chain) emerged from a study of post-analysis software for immune sequencing data. At the level of the study: Relapsing-remitting, secondary progressive and progressive-relapsing forms of multiple sclerosis all featured among disease courses. Overall study results and limits: Patients showed TRBV5-6, TRBV5-1 and TRBV20-1 among five TRBV segments more frequent than in controls.

Built from TCR beta cDNA, the libraries had unique molecular identifiers in them. A single record per CDR3 protein comes from TCRdb applying MiXCR to the PCR reads. The sample records some 700,000 distinct CDR3 sequences, approximately 59% being singletons. For this clonotype: Its antigen remains unidentified.

J lost 5 bases, V lost 9 bases, and 9 bases had no gene match. This CDR3 is 15 amino acids long. Germline V CDR1 and CDR2: SGHTA, FQGNSA. The specimen was blood. The chain combines TRBV7-2 with TRBJ2-2, with 10 bases aligning to TRBD2. This sequence originates from a girl aged 2-10 years with multiple sclerosis. Here the CDR3 DNA reads TGTGCCAGTGGGGCCAATAGCGGGGGGACCGGGGAGCTGTTTTTT. This gives the protein CASGANSGGTGELFF.